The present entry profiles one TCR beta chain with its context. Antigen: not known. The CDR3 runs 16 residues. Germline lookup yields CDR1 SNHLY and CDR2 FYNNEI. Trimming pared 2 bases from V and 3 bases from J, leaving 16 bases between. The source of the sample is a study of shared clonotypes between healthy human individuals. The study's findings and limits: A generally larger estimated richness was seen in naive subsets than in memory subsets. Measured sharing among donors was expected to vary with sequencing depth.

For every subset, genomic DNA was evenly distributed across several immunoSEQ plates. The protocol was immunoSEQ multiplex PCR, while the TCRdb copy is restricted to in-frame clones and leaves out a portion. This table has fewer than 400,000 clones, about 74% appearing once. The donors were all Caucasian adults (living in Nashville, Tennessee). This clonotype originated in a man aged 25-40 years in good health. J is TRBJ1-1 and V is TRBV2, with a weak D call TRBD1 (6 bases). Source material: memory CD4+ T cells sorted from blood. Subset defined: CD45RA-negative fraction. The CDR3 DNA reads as TGTGCCAGCAGTGAATACAGGGAGGGTCTGGACACTGAAGCTTTCTTT. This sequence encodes CASSEYREGLDTEAFF. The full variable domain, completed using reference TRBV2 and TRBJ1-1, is EPEVTQTPSHQVTQMGQEVILRCVPISNHLYFYWYRQILGQKVEFLVSFYNNEISEKSEIFDDQFSVERPDGSNFTLKIRSTKLEDSAMYFCASSEYREGLDTEAFFGQGTRLTVV.